This T cell receptor beta chain appears in the sequencing data of a study of CD8 T cells in ankylosing spondylitis. General study results and limits: What appeared characteristic of ankylosing spondylitis blood was a TCR beta motif of about eight highly homologous variants.

TCRdb fed the 5' RACE reads into MiXCR, producing one record per CDR3 protein. The repertoire includes fewer than 550,000 distinct CDR3 sequences, roughly 5.2% of them detected once, and under 4.5% sits in the top ten. This CDR3 spans 15 amino acids. V shed 5 bases, J shed 8 bases, and the junction held 14 bases outside the gene matches. Germline values: CDR1 ENHRY, CDR2 SYGVKD. This clonotype was seen many times. The antigen remains unidentified. The specimen was blood, either unsorted or a sorted T cell fraction (not recorded which). The sequence derives from a male donor with ankylosing spondylitis. V usage is TRBV10-3 and J usage is TRBJ2-5, with TRBD1 identical over 7 bases. The CDR3 DNA reads TGTGCCATCAGTTCAGGGGGTCCGGGACCCGTAACCCAGTACTTC. It translates to CAISSGGPGPVTQYF.